One and the same sample provided the 23 T cell receptor beta chains below, sequenced in a study of T cell responses to AZD1222 COVID-19 vaccine. The method was immunoSEQ multiplex PCR; TCRdb's version includes in-frame clones alone and lacks a portion of them. The data contain 110,000 to 150,000 clones, roughly 88% of them seen just once; the ten biggest clones take up around 7.8%. Sequences were derived from peripheral blood, sampled on day 0 of AZD1222 vaccination. The receptor set was obtained from an adult in good health.

This clone has a handful of counts. The CDR3 is CASSQGWGNTIYF. CDR3 in DNA: TGCGCCAGCAGCCAAGGGTGGGGAAACACCATATATTTT. The rearrangement joins TRBV4-1 to TRBJ1-3, with D unresolved. The germline gives CDR1 MGHRA, CDR2 YSYEKL. The CDR3 is 13 amino acids. Trimming shortened V by 1 base and J by 4 bases, and 5 bases separated the two germline ends.

Only a few counts were recorded for this clone. CDR3 in amino acids: CASSTLPRATSTDTQYF. CDR3 nucleotide sequence: TGTGCCAGTAGTACCCTCCCCCGAGCGACGAGCACAGATACGCAGTATTTT. This sequence joins TRBV19 and TRBJ2-3; D gene uncertain. This CDR3 spans 17 amino acids. The V end was cut by 4 bases, the J end by 0 bases, with 17 bases between. CDR1 and CDR2 from the germline V gene are LNHDA and SQIVND (reference sequence).

The V gene is TRBV10-2, the J gene TRBJ2-1; TRBD2 agrees at 14 bases. Looked up from germline, CDR1 is WSHSY and CDR2 is SAAADI. The CDR3 loop spans 16 amino acids. Trimming took 5 bases from V and 10 from J; bases not matched to a gene: 10. The CDR3 DNA is TGCGCCAGCAGTCAACCGGGACTAGCGGGAGTAGGGGAGCAGTTCTTC. Translation: CASSQPGLAGVGEQFF.

The rearrangement joins TRBV2 to TRBJ2-1; D gene ambiguous. Germline loops: CDR1 SNHLY, CDR2 FYNNEI. Trimming took off 8 bases at V and 5 bases at J, with 7 bases between the two ends. The CDR3 extends over 11 amino acids. CDR3 amino acids: CASQINNEQFF. The CDR3 nucleotides read TGTGCCAGCCAGATAAACAATGAGCAGTTCTTC.

The rearrangement links TRBV7-9 to TRBJ2-2; the match to TRBD2 covers 12 bases. This CDR3 is built from 18 residues. Germline V gene sequence: CDR1 SEHNR, CDR2 FQNEAQ (reference sequence). With V trimmed by 5 bases and J by 3 bases, 10 bases remained unmatched. The CDR3 nucleotides are TGTGCCAGCAGCCCCCGAATGCTAGCGGGAGGGTACACCGGGGAGCTGTTTTTT. The encoded protein is CASSPRMLAGGYTGELFF.

The J gene is TRBJ1-2, the V gene TRBV29-1; D is possibly TRBD1 (5 bases). V gave up 1 base and J gave up 4 bases, with 22 bases separating them. Germline loops: CDR1 SQVTM, CDR2 ANQGSEA. The CDR3 length is 17 residues. This CDR3 reads CSVEGGKGRVNGYGYTF. The CDR3 DNA reads TGCAGCGTTGAAGGGGGCAAGGGACGGGTAAACGGCTATGGCTACACCTTC.

This chain uses TRBV7-9 with TRBJ2-3, with 11 bases fitting TRBD2. This CDR3 comprises 16 residues. V shed 5 bases and J 2 bases; nucleotides not matched to a gene: 6. CDR1 SEHNR and CDR2 FQNEAQ come from the germline V gene (reference sequence). The CDR3 loop reads CASSAPLAGDTDTQYF. CDR3 in DNA: TGTGCCAGCAGCGCACCACTAGCGGGGGACACAGATACGCAGTATTTT.

The gene calls are TRBV21-1 and TRBJ1-2. TRBV21-1 is labeled a pseudogene. CDR3 length equals 8 residues. The CDR3 loop is CASSLRTF. The CDR3 DNA is TGTGCCAGCAGCCTGCGTACCTTC.

The chain couples TRBV2 to TRBJ2-2; TRBD2 matches 8 bases. The CDR3 spans 13 residues. J gave up 14 bases and V 3 bases, and 8 bases lay outside the gene matches. Germline V gene sequence: CDR1 SNHLY, CDR2 FYNNEI. This chain's CDR3 is CASSELRGGQLFF. CDR3 nucleotides: TGTGCCAGCAGTGAGCTTCGGGGGGGTCAACTGTTTTTT.

V usage is TRBV10-3 and J usage is TRBJ2-1, with 7 bases that match TRBD2. Trimming at V came to 6 bases and at J to 6 bases, leaving 11 bases not matched to a gene. The CDR3 has 15 amino acids. In germline, CDR1 is ENHRY, CDR2 SYGVKD. The CDR3 DNA is TGTGCCATCAGGCCCGGGACTAAAGATGGCAATGAGCAGTTCTTC. Its protein is CAIRPGTKDGNEQFF.

This rearrangement joins TRBV9 to TRBJ1-6; TRBD1 might be the D (5 bases). Deletions cut 1 base from V and 10 bases from J, with 12 bases between. This CDR3 is built from 14 residues. Germline CDR1 and CDR2: SGDLS and YYNGEE. The CDR3 loop reads CASSVQGIASPLHF. CDR3 DNA sequence: TGTGCCAGCAGCGTACAGGGAATAGCCTCACCCCTCCACTTT.

The J gene is TRBJ1-2, the V gene TRBV5-6; D gene ambiguous. This CDR3 is built from 14 residues. Germline V gene sequence: CDR1 SGHDT, CDR2 YYEEEE. V lost 0 bases, J lost 1 base, and 7 bases lay in between. CDR3 protein: CASSLANFNYGYTF. In DNA, the CDR3 is TGTGCCAGCAGCTTGGCCAACTTTAACTATGGCTACACCTTC.

The chain has TRBV10-3 and TRBJ1-1, with 9 bases lining up with TRBD1. Germline CDR1 and CDR2: ENHRY and SYGVKD. The CDR3 spans 14 residues. V was pared by 11 bases and J by 4 bases, with 11 bases of the junction left unmatched. This CDR3 is CAALRDREGTEAFF. In DNA, the CDR3 is TGTGCCGCGTTGAGGGACAGGGAAGGCACTGAAGCTTTCTTT.

V and J are TRBV4-2 and TRBJ2-2; TRBD2 might be the D (7 bases). Trimming took off 4 bases at V and 6 bases at J, with 12 bases between the two ends. Germline V CDR1 and CDR2: LGHNA, YNFKEQ. CDR3 length: 14 residues. This chain's CDR3 is CASSLRGAAGELFF. The CDR3 DNA reads as TGTGCCAGCAGCCTCCGGGGGGCGGCCGGGGAGCTGTTTTTT.

V and J are TRBV29-1 and TRBJ2-5; 7 bases match TRBD1. CDR1 SQVTM and CDR2 ANQGSEA come from the germline V gene. Trimming took 3 bases from V and 9 from J; bases not matched to a gene: 7. CDR3 size: 12 residues. This chain's CDR3 is CSVDRGTVSQYF. In DNA, the CDR3 is TGCAGCGTTGACAGGGGGACGGTGTCCCAGTACTTC. Full variable domain (missing parts from reference TRBV29-1 and TRBJ2-5): SAVISQKPSRDICQRGTSLTIQCQVDSQVTMMFWYRQQPGQSLTLIATANQGSEATYESGFVIDKFPISRPNLTFSTLTVSNMSPEDSSIYLCSVDRGTVSQYFGPGTRLLVL.

V and J are TRBV28 and TRBJ2-7; 7 bases align to TRBD2. The CDR3 spans 15 residues. V shed 7 bases, J shed 2 bases, and the junction held 11 bases outside the gene matches. The germline gives CDR1 MDHEN, CDR2 SYDVKM. DNA of the CDR3: TGTGCCAGCACCTCTGGGGGGGTGACGGCCTACGAGCAGTACTTC. It translates to CASTSGGVTAYEQYF. The full variable domain, completed using reference TRBV28 and TRBJ2-7, is DVKVTQSSRYLVKRTGEKVFLECVQDMDHENMFWYRQDPGLGLRLIYFSYDVKMKEKGDIPEGYSVSREKKERFSLILESASTNQTSMYLCASTSGGVTAYEQYFGPGTRLTVT.

This chain links TRBV5-1 with TRBJ1-2; D is uncertain. The germline V gene encodes CDR1 SGHRS and CDR2 YFSETQ. V was shortened by 0 bases and J by 7 bases, with 16 bases between the two germline ends. This CDR3 spans 15 amino acids. CDR3 sequence reads: CASSLEEASSSGYTF. The CDR3 coding sequence is TGCGCCAGCAGCTTGGAGGAGGCCTCGAGTTCTGGCTACACCTTC. The full variable domain, completed using reference TRBV5-1 and TRBJ1-2, is KAGVTQTPRYLIKTRGQQVTLSCSPISGHRSVSWYQQTPGQGLQFLFEYFSETQRNKGNFPGRFSGRQFSNSRSEMNVSTLELGDSALYLCASSLEEASSSGYTFGSGTRLTVV.

The V call is TRBV28, the J call TRBJ1-5, with D possibly matching TRBD1 (5 bases). The CDR3 length is 15 residues. Germline CDR1 reads MDHEN; CDR2 reads SYDVKM. The V and J ends lost 3 bases and 3 bases respectively, with 12 bases between them. CDR3 sequence reads: CASSLRGTVNQPQHF. The CDR3 DNA is TGTGCCAGCAGTTTGCGGGGGACGGTCAATCAGCCCCAGCATTTT. Together with reference TRBV28 and TRBJ1-5, the CDR3 gives the full variable domain: DVKVTQSSRYLVKRTGEKVFLECVQDMDHENMFWYRQDPGLGLRLIYFSYDVKMKEKGDIPEGYSVSREKKERFSLILESASTNQTSMYLCASSLRGTVNQPQHFGDGTRLSIL.

Concerning this clone: A read error may produce the germline difference seen at one junction end. This chain uses TRBV6-4 with TRBJ2-1; no clear D. This CDR3 is 13 amino acids long. Germline V gives CDR1 MRHNA, CDR2 SNTAGT. This CDR3 is CASSDFRYNEQFF. DNA of the CDR3: TGTGCCAGCAGCGACTTTCGGTACAATGAGCAGTTCTTC.

V gene TRBV29-1 combines with J gene TRBJ1-1; 7 nucleotides agree with TRBD1. Trimming took 4 bases from V and 1 from J; bases not matched to a gene: 6. CDR3 size: 14 residues. Germline V gene data show CDR1 as SQVTM and CDR2 as ANQGSEA. The CDR3 coding sequence is TGCAGCGTTGGCCAGGGGGTGGGGAACACTGAAGCTTTCTTT. This encodes CSVGQGVGNTEAFF.

This chain connects TRBV6-5 to TRBJ2-2; D call uncertain. Trimming stripped 6 bases from V and 7 bases from J, with 6 bases between. The germline V gene encodes CDR1 MNHEY and CDR2 SVGAGI. The CDR3 contains 11 residues. The CDR3, as DNA: TGTGCCAGCAGAAGAATCGGGGAGCTGTTTTTT. Translating gives CASRRIGELFF.

The chain couples TRBV29-1 to TRBJ1-1; 7 positions match TRBD1. Germline CDR1 reads SQVTM; CDR2 reads ANQGSEA. The CDR3 covers 12 residues. The V gene end was trimmed by 4 bases and the J gene end by 1 base; junction bases not matched to a gene: 0. DNA of the CDR3: TGCAGCGTTGGACAGGGGAACACTGAAGCTTTCTTT. Residues: CSVGQGNTEAFF.

The gene calls are TRBV28 and TRBJ1-2; weak D call: TRBD1 (6 bases). V dropped 0 bases and J dropped 0 bases, with 11 bases sitting between them. The germline V gene has CDR1 MDHEN and CDR2 SYDVKM. CDR3 length: 16 residues. The CDR3 bases are TGTGCCAGCAGTTTATGGACAGGATCCGCTAACTATGGCTACACCTTC. Translation gives CASSLWTGSANYGYTF.